The next 10 T cell receptor beta chains were all read from a single sample in a study of T cell responses to AZD1222 COVID-19 vaccine. TCRdb's table, derived via immunoSEQ multiplex PCR, lists solely in-frame clones and lacks some. The sample contains about 160,000 clones, 80% to 90% of which appear only once. The sequencing here drew on peripheral blood, taken on day 0 of AZD1222 vaccination. The receptors stem from an adult in good health.

The rearrangement uses TRBV5-1 and TRBJ1-1; D uncertain. From germline, CDR1 is SGHRS and CDR2 YFSETQ. V shed 4 bases and J shed 6 bases, with 10 bases lying between them. This CDR3 has 12 residues. The CDR3: CASSSGPAEAFF. DNA of the CDR3: TGCGCCAGCAGCAGTGGACCGGCTGAAGCTTTCTTT.

The chain joins TRBV4-1 to TRBJ2-5; maybe TRBD2 (5 bases). Trimming took off 5 bases at V and 2 bases at J, with 15 bases between the two ends. CDR1 is MGHRA, CDR2 YSYEKL, per germline. This CDR3 has 15 amino acids. The CDR3 loop is CASSLRGLAQETQYF. CDR3 nucleotide sequence: TGCGCCAGCAGCTTGAGAGGGCTAGCTCAAGAGACCCAGTACTTC.

This rearrangement joins TRBV20-1 to TRBJ2-7; D remains unclear. Germline CDR1 reads DFQATT; CDR2 reads SNEGSKA (reference sequence). This CDR3 is 10 amino acids long. V dropped 6 bases and J dropped 3 bases, with 6 bases sitting between them. This chain's CDR3 is CSAKSYEQYF. In DNA form, the CDR3 reads TGCAGTGCCAAGAGCTACGAGCAGTACTTC.

In its sample, this clone was seen once. The rearrangement links TRBV6-5 to TRBJ2-2; D is ambiguous. The CDR3 has 10 residues. In germline, CDR1 is MNHEY, CDR2 SVGAGI. The V end was cut by 10 bases, the J end by 7 bases, with 7 bases between. CDR3 sequence (DNA): TGTGCCACCCGTCACGGGGAGCTGTTTTTT. Protein: CATRHGELFF.

This chain joins TRBV4-2 and TRBJ2-3, with 11 bases fitting TRBD2. Germline CDR1 and CDR2: LGHNA and YNFKEQ. V shed 3 bases, J shed 8 bases, and the junction held 13 bases outside the gene matches. The CDR3 sequence is 17 residues long. The CDR3 region has the DNA TGTGCCAGCAGCCACTTAGCGGGGGGGCCTGGAATGGGTACGCAGTATTTT. Protein: CASSHLAGGPGMGTQYF.

J is TRBJ2-5 and V is TRBV7-6; D remains ambiguous. The V end lost 1 base, the J end lost 1 base, and 4 bases lay between the germline ends. The CDR3 is made up of 13 amino acids. Germline assignment: CDR1 SGHVS and CDR2 FNYEAQ. The CDR3 DNA follows: TGTGCCAGCAGCTTAGGCAGCCAAGAGACCCAGTACTTC. Encoded protein: CASSLGSQETQYF.

This chain connects TRBV6-5 to TRBJ2-2, with D uncertain. V lost 0 bases and J 6 bases, leaving 14 bases between the germline ends. This CDR3 spans 16 amino acids. The germline gives CDR1 MNHEY, CDR2 SVGAGI. The CDR3 spells CASSYSWGTKPGELFF. The CDR3 DNA reads as TGTGCCAGCAGTTACTCCTGGGGAACCAAGCCCGGGGAGCTGTTTTTT.

DNA for the CDR3: TGTGCCAGCAGTTACCTCCGGGACAGGCAGTTCTTC. It encodes CASSYLRDRQFF. The chain is built from TRBV6-6 and TRBJ2-1; 7 bases line up with TRBD1. The CDR3 runs to 12 residues. CDR1 MNHNY and CDR2 SVGAGI come from the germline V gene (reference sequence). J gave up 12 bases and V 2 bases, and 4 bases lay outside the gene matches.

The chain couples TRBV19 to TRBJ1-2, with D unclear. The CDR3 runs 15 residues. V was shortened by 2 bases and J by 1 base, with 11 bases between the two germline ends. Germline V lookup: CDR1 LNHDA, CDR2 SQIVND (reference sequence). This CDR3 is CASSISGKVNYGYTF. The CDR3 coding sequence is TGTGCCAGTAGTATATCCGGGAAGGTTAACTATGGCTACACCTTC.

The gene calls are TRBV19 and TRBJ2-2; weak D call: TRBD1 (6 bases). Germline CDR1 LNHDA, CDR2 SQIVND (reference sequence). With 5 bases removed from V and 4 bases from J, the gap between germline ends came to 11 bases. CDR3 length equals 14 residues. CDR3 bases: TGTGCCAGTAGTTCGGGACAATTCACCGGGGAGCTGTTTTTT. Residues: CASSSGQFTGELFF.